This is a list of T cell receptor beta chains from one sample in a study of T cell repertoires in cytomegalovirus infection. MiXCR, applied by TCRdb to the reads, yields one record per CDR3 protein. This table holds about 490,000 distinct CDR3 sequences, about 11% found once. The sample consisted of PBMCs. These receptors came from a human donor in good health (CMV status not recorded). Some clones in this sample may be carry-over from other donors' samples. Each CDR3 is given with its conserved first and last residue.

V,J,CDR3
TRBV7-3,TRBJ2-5,CASSALGGAGETQYF
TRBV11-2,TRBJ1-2,CASSPSRGNYGYTF
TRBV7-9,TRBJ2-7,CASSPGGSGSHEQYF
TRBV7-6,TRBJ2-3,CASSLLAVRTDTQYF
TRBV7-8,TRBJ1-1,CASSRPRGFENTEAFF
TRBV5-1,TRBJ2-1,CASSLRKGGSLGNEQFF
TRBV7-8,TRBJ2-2,CASSLKRVWNTGELFF
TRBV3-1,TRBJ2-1,CASSQSSSGSSYNEQFF
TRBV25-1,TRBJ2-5,CAGSSGGETQYF
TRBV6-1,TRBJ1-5,CASSVLGQQNQPQHF
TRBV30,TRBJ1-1,CAWGESTEAFF
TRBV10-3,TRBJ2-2,CAIRRTSENTGELFF
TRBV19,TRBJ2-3,CASSIGGPDTQYF
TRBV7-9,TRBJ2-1,CASSSRDRGLAGKGGEQFF
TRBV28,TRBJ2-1,CASLLAGPYNEQFF
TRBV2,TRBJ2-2,CASTTGSTGELFF
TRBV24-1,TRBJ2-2,CATSDSRLAGEFTGELFF
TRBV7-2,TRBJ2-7,CASSSDREYEQYF
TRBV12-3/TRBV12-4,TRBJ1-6,CASSFSGENSPLHF
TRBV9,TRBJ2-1,CASSLGGGGLYNEQFF
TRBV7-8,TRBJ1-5,CASSPYYMPQHF
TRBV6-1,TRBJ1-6,CASSDGGGSPLHF
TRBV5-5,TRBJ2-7,CASSLVANSYEQYF
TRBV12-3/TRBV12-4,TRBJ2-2,CASRLAGYTGELFF
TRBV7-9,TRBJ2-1,CASSLVLAGVVEQFF
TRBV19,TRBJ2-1,CASSIVAGGGEQFF
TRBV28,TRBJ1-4,CASSSFGQFEKLFF
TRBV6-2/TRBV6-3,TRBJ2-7,CASSPFLLAVFSYEQYF
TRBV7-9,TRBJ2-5,CASSFTGEWETQYF
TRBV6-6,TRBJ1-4,CASSPRGSREKLFF
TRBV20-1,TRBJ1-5,CSARDQRQGQVDQPQHF
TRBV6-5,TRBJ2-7,CASSYGLGIIYEQYF
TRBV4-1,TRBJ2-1,CASSVRGPGQGENEQFF